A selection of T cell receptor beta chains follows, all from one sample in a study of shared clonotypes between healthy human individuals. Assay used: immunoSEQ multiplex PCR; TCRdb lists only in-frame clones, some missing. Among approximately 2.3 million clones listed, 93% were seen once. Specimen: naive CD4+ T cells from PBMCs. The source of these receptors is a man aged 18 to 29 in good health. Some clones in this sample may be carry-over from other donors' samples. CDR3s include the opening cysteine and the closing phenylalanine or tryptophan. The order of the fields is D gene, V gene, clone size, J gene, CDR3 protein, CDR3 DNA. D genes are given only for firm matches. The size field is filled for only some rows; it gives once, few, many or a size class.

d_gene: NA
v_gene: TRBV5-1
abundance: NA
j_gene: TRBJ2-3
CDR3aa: CASSPGQGPDTQYF
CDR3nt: TGCGCCAGCAGCCCAGGACAAGGGCCAGATACGCAGTATTTT

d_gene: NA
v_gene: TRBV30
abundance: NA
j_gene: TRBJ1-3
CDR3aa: CAWSVGSSGNTIYF
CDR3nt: TGTGCCTGGAGTGTGGGGAGCTCTGGAAACACCATATATTTT

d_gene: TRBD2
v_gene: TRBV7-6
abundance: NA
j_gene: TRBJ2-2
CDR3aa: CASSITGGADTGELFF
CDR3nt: TGTGCCAGCAGTATTACGGGAGGGGCGGACACCGGGGAGCTGTTTTTT

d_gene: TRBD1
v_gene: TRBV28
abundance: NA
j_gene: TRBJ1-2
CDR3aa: CASRGTGSNYGYTF
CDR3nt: TGTGCCAGCAGAGGGACAGGATCTAACTATGGCTACACCTTC

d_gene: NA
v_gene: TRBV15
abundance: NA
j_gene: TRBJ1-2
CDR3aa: CATSRDRNGYTF
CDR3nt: TGTGCCACCAGCAGAGACAGGAATGGCTACACCTTC

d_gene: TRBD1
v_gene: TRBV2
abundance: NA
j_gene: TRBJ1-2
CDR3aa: CASKLDRNYGYTF
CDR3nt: TGTGCCAGCAAATTGGACAGGAACTATGGCTACACCTTC

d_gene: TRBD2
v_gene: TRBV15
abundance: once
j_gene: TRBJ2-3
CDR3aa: CATSRGGEGNTDTQYF
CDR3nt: TGTGCCACCAGCAGAGGCGGGGAGGGGAACACAGATACGCAGTATTTT

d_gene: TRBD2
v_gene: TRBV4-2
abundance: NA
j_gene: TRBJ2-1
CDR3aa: CASSQLAGALGESSYNEQFF
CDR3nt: TGTGCCAGCAGCCAGCTAGCGGGAGCGCTTGGGGAAAGCTCCTACAATGAGCAGTTCTTC

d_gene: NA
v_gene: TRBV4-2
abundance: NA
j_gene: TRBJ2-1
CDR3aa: CASSQELLASYNEQFF
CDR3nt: TGTGCCAGCAGCCAAGAACTACTAGCATCCTACAATGAGCAGTTCTTC

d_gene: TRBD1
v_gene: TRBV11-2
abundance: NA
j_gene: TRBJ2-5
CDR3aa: CASSFGQGETQYF
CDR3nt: TGTGCCAGCAGCTTTGGACAGGGAGAGACCCAGTACTTC

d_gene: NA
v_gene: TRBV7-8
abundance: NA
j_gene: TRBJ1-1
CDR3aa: CASWREVNTEAFF
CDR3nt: TGTGCCAGCTGGAGGGAGGTGAACACTGAAGCTTTCTTT

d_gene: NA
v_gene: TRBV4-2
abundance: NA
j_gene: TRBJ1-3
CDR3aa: CASSLGLVGSSGNTIYF
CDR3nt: TGTGCCAGCAGCCTCGGGTTAGTGGGTTCATCTGGAAACACCATATATTTT

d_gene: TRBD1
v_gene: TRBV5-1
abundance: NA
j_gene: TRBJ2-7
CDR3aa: CASSLAGDSYEQYF
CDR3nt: TGCGCCAGCAGCTTGGCCGGGGACAGCTACGAGCAGTACTTC

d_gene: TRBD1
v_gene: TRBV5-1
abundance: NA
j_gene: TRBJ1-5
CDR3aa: CASSPGPTGTGSQPQHF
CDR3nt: TGCGCCAGCAGCCCAGGACCGACAGGGACGGGGAGTCAGCCCCAGCATTTT

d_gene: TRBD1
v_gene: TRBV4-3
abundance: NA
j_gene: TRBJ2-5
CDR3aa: CASSPGDRGEETQYF
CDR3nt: TGCGCCAGCAGCCCTGGGGACAGGGGAGAAGAGACCCAGTACTTC

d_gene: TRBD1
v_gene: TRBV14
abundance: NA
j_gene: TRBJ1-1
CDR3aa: CASSRTGVSGAEAFF
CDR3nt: TGTGCCAGCAGCAGGACAGGGGTCTCCGGAGCTGAAGCTTTCTTT

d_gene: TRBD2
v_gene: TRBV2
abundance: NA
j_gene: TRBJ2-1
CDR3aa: CASRSGGSGRDNEQFF
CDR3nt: TGTGCCAGCAGGTCCGGGGGTAGCGGGAGGGACAATGAGCAGTTCTTC

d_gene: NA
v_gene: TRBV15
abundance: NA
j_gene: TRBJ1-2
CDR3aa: CATSRDTGGYTF
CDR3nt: TGTGCCACCAGCAGAGATACAGGTGGCTACACCTTC

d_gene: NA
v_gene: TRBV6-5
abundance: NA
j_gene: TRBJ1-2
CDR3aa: CASSFSGGDKGYTF
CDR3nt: TGTGCCAGCAGTTTTTCCGGGGGTGACAAAGGCTACACCTTC

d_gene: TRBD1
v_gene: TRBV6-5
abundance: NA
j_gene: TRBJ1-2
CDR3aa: CASSGTAGYGYTF
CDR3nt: TGTGCCAGCTCAGGGACAGCCGGCTATGGCTACACCTTC

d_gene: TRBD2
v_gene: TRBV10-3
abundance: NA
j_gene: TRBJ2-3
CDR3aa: CAISDRTSGATDTQYF
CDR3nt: TGTGCCATCAGTGACCGAACTAGCGGGGCCACAGATACGCAGTATTTT

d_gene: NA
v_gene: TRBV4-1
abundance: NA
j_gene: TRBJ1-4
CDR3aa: CASSRGDRTTNEKLFF
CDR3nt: TGCGCCAGCAGCCGTGGAGACCGAACAACTAATGAAAAACTGTTTTTT